This entry describes one T cell receptor beta chain. Its antigen remains unknown. The sample is drawn from a study of T cell responses to AZD1222 COVID-19 vaccine. Method: immunoSEQ multiplex PCR; TCRdb's copy keeps in-frame clones and lacks some. The table shows 180,000 or so clones, with approximately 91% occurring only once. Germline V gene sequence: CDR1 SGHAT, CDR2 FQNNGV. V lost 1 base, J lost 6 bases, and 5 bases stayed unmatched. CDR3 length: 15 amino acids. Study-wide results and limits: Spike-wide vaccine-associated CD4 TCRs dominated at 160-218 and 743-854. Mostly white British, mostly female donors; authors suggested clonal diversity may be underestimated.

This TCR was recovered from an adult in good health. The chain is built from TRBV11-2 and TRBJ2-1; TRBD2 matches 8 bases. The starting material was peripheral blood, obtained on day 0 of AZD1222 vaccination. CDR3 nucleotides: TGTGCCAGCAGCTTAGGGAGCGGGAGTAGCAATGAGCAGTTCTTC. This encodes CASSLGSGSSNEQFF.